A selection of T cell receptor beta chains follows, all from one sample in a study of radiation and T cells in renal cell carcinoma. Produced via immunoSEQ multiplex PCR; TCRdb's table is partial and in-frame only. Here the sample spans 85,000 to 100,000 clones, 75% to 90% being singletons. The sequencing here drew on blood, taken from a patient whose treatment included radiotherapy and nephrectomy. The receptors derive from a man aged 50 to 59 with renal cell carcinoma. Each CDR3 is given with its conserved first and last residue. The D gene is left open where the match is weak. Not all rows give a size; the values are once, few, many and, for expanded clones, a class.

. | 15 | TRBJ1-5 | . | TRBV19 | CASSHTRHSNQPQHF | TGTGCCAGTAGTCATACGAGGCATAGCAATCAGCCCCAGCATTTT
. | 15 | TRBJ2-5 | . | TRBV18 | CASSPASVGQETQYF | TGTGCCAGCTCACCTGCTAGCGTCGGGCAAGAGACCCAGTACTTC
. | 13 | TRBJ1-1 | . | TRBV30 | CAWSRTGNTEAFF | TGTGCCTGGAGCCGGACGGGGAACACTGAAGCTTTCTTT
. | 15 | TRBJ2-7 | . | TRBV27 | CASRTLGRGSYEQYF | TGTGCCAGCAGAACTTTGGGCAGGGGCTCCTACGAGCAGTACTTC
. | 17 | TRBJ1-4 | . | TRBV2 | CASSEAGGSATNEKLFF | TGTGCCAGCAGTGAAGCTGGGGGATCTGCAACTAATGAAAAACTGTTTTTT
. | 15 | TRBJ1-3 | . | TRBV5-4 | CASRLSAVSGNTIYF | TGTGCCAGCAGACTATCCGCGGTGTCTGGAAACACCATATATTTT
TRBD1 | 16 | TRBJ1-5 | . | TRBV5-5 | CASSETGVGSNQPQHF | TGTGCCAGCAGCGAGACAGGGGTGGGAAGCAATCAGCCCCAGCATTTT
TRBD2 | 15 | TRBJ2-3 | . | TRBV11-2 | CASSLLAGATDTQYF | TGTGCCAGCAGCCTGCTAGCGGGGGCCACAGATACGCAGTATTTT
. | 15 | TRBJ2-3 | . | TRBV29-1 | CSVDVKGSSTDTQYF | TGCAGCGTTGACGTAAAGGGGTCAAGCACAGATACGCAGTATTTT
. | 12 | TRBJ2-7 | . | TRBV9 | CASSVEGGEQYF | TGTGCCAGCAGCGTAGAAGGGGGAGAGCAGTACTTC
. | 15 | TRBJ1-1 | . | TRBV5-1 | CASSLLGPGATEAFF | TGCGCCAGCAGCTTGCTCGGGCCGGGGGCTACTGAAGCTTTCTTT
. | 16 | TRBJ1-4 | . | TRBV5-8 | CASSLTWDGFNEKLFF | TGTGCCAGCAGCTTGACGTGGGACGGATTTAATGAAAAACTGTTTTTT
. | 12 | TRBJ1-2 | . | TRBV15 | CATSRVQGGYTF | TGTGCCACCAGCAGAGTTCAGGGTGGCTACACCTTC
. | 15 | TRBJ2-3 | . | TRBV13 | CASSRNHRSTDTQYF | TGTGCCAGCAGCCGGAACCACAGAAGCACAGATACGCAGTATTTT
TRBD2 | 17 | TRBJ2-5 | . | TRBV5-5 | CASSLAITGGVQETQYF | TGTGCCAGCAGCTTGGCTATAACGGGGGGGGTCCAAGAGACCCAGTACTTC
. | 13 | TRBJ1-5 | . | TRBV6-1 | CASTPFGNQPQHF | TGTGCCAGCACCCCGTTCGGCAATCAGCCCCAGCATTTT
TRBD2 | 15 | TRBJ2-1 | . | TRBV6-1 | CASNLAGGGYNEQFF | TGTGCCAGCAACCTAGCGGGAGGAGGCTACAATGAGCAGTTCTTC
. | 12 | TRBJ1-5 | . | TRBV6-1 | CASSGDNQPQHF | TGTGCCAGCTCCGGGGACAATCAGCCCCAGCATTTT
. | 12 | TRBJ2-7 | once | TRBV7-9 | CASSLAHYEQYF | TGTGCCAGCAGCTTAGCGCACTACGAGCAGTACTTC
. | 13 | TRBJ1-5 | once | TRBV27 | CASSYSLNQPQHF | TGTGCCAGCAGCTACTCCCTAAATCAGCCCCAGCATTTT
. | 15 | TRBJ1-6 | . | TRBV7-9 | CASSFGAGWGSPLHF | TGTGCCAGCAGCTTTGGCGCAGGGTGGGGTTCACCCCTCCACTTT
TRBD2 | 16 | TRBJ2-5 | . | TRBV10-3 | CAISEGTSGGAPHAYF | TGTGCCATCAGTGAGGGGACTAGCGGGGGGGCTCCGCACGCGTACTTC
. | 13 | TRBJ2-7 | . | TRBV7-3 | CASSLTHSYEQYF | TGTGCCAGCAGCTTAACCCACTCCTACGAGCAGTACTTC
. | 13 | TRBJ2-1 | . | TRBV7-2 | CASSSGWGNEQFF | TGTGCCAGCAGCTCGGGATGGGGGAATGAGCAGTTCTTC
TRBD1 | 14 | TRBJ1-4 | . | TRBV2 | CASRDRATNEKLFF | TGTGCCAGCAGGGACAGGGCAACTAATGAAAAACTGTTTTTT
TRBD2 | 16 | TRBJ2-3 | . | TRBV6-5 | CASSYRTSGTTDTQYF | TGTGCCAGCAGTTACAGGACTAGCGGTACCACAGATACGCAGTATTTT
. | 13 | TRBJ1-5 | . | TRBV6-5 | CASSLISNQPQHF | TGTGCCAGCAGTCTTATTAGCAATCAGCCCCAGCATTTT
. | 16 | TRBJ2-6 | . | TRBV5-5 | CASSHGGASGANVLTF | TGTGCCAGCAGCCACGGTGGGGCCTCTGGGGCCAACGTCCTGACTTTC
TRBD1 | 13 | TRBJ1-1 | . | TRBV2 | CASGGTGNTEAFF | TGTGCCAGCGGAGGGACAGGGAACACTGAAGCTTTCTTT